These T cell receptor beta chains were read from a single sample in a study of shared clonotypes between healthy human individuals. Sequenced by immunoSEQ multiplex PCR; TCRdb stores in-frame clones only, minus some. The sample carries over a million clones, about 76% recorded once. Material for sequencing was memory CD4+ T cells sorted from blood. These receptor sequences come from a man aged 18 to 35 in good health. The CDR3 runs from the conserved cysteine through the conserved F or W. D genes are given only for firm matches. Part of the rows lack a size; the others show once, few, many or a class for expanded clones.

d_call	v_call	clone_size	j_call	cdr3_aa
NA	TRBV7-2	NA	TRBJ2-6	CASSLASGANVLTF
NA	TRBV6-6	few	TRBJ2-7	CASSTPGAGVPYEQYF
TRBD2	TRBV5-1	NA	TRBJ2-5	CASSGRGLAGGQETQYF
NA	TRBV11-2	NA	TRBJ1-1	CASSLSLNTEAFF
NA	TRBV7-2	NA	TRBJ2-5	CASSLAGVGETQYF
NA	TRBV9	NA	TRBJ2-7	CASSALSGALQYF
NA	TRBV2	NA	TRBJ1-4	CASSYRVGATNEKLFF
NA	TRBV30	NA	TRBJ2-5	CAWNHPGVETQYF
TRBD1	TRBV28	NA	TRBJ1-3	CASSSPGDSSGNTIYF
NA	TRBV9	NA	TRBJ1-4	CASSVDLGAGEKLFF
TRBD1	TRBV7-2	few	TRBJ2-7	CASSSPWTGSSYEQYF